Listed here are 18 T cell receptor beta chains from one sample, sequenced in a study of human T cells and chemical hapten exposure. TCRdb independently ran MiXCR on the RACE reads; one entry per CDR3 protein. The table has more than 95,000 distinct CDR3 sequences, around 10% seen once; the top ten hold approximately 1.4%. Noted time point: patch test 1, 2 weeks after DPC sensitization. Treatment of the sample: therapeutic diphenylcyclopropenone sensitization with weekly scalp DPC. The sample in question was whole blood, obtained in connection with sensitization to the hapten diphenylcyclopropenone (DPC). These receptors all come from a woman in her 50s with alopecia areata. Some clones in this sample may be carry-over from other donors' samples.

The chain combines TRBV18 with TRBJ2-5; D possibly corresponds to TRBD1 (5 bases). Germline loops: CDR1 KGHSH, CDR2 LQKENI. Trimming left V 0 bases short and J 5 bases short, with 10 bases between. The CDR3 runs 14 residues. The DNA of the CDR3 is TGTGCCAGCTCACCACCGTCAGGGATGGAGACCCAGTACTTC. Amino acids: CASSPPSGMETQYF.

The chain links TRBV12-3 or TRBV12-4 to TRBJ2-6; the D gene is possibly TRBD2 (6 bases). The CDR3 spans 15 residues. V lost 7 bases and J lost 4, with 14 bases in between. The CDR3 spells CASTPGGSGANVLTF. CDR3 in DNA: TGTGCCAGCACCCCCGGGGGAAGCGGGGCCAACGTCCTGACTTTC.

This clonotype was observed a handful of times. The V gene is TRBV7-2, the J gene TRBJ1-5, with D unresolved. V lost 3 bases to trimming and J lost 5 bases, with 8 bases between them. CDR1 SGHTA and CDR2 FQGNSA come from the germline V gene. This CDR3 spans 13 amino acids. The DNA of the CDR3 is TGTGCCAGCAGCTTTATAACGGATCAGCCCCAGCATTTT. The encoded protein is CASSFITDQPQHF.

This clonotype was seen a handful of times. The chain recombines TRBV5-1 with TRBJ2-1; TRBD2 agrees at 9 bases. The CDR3 contains 15 residues. The ends lost 5 bases at V and 6 bases at J; junction bases unmatched: 9. Germline V CDR1 and CDR2: SGHRS, YFSETQ. The CDR3: CASRFPGLASNEQFF. The CDR3 DNA is TGCGCCAGCAGGTTTCCGGGACTAGCTTCCAATGAGCAGTTCTTC.

This clonotype was observed at least ten times. This rearrangement joins TRBV6-2 or TRBV6-3 to TRBJ2-2, with unresolved D. V dropped 4 bases and J dropped 3 bases, with 3 bases sitting between them. From germline, CDR1 is MNHEY and CDR2 SVGEGT. The CDR3 spans 12 residues. CDR3 in DNA: TGTGCCAGCAGTTTCCACACCGGGGAGCTGTTTTTT. It encodes CASSFHTGELFF.

The J gene is TRBJ2-5, the V gene TRBV7-2; maybe TRBD1 (6 bases). Germline V lookup: CDR1 SGHTA, CDR2 FQGNSA. This CDR3 has 14 residues. Deletions cut 5 bases from V and 2 bases from J, with 12 bases between. The CDR3 loop reads CASSRGTLQETQYF. The DNA of the CDR3 is TGTGCCAGCAGCCGTGGGACATTACAAGAGACCCAGTACTTC.

This clonotype has a count of ten or more. The rearrangement uses TRBV11-2 and TRBJ2-5; 11 positions match TRBD1. Germline-derived CDR1 and CDR2 are SGHAT and FQNNGV. The CDR3 runs to 15 residues. J was trimmed by 1 base and V by 4 bases; bases with no gene match: 2. CDR3 nucleotides: TGTGCCAGCAGCTCAGGGACAGGGGGCCAAGAGACCCAGTACTTC. Translated: CASSSGTGGQETQYF.

This clonotype was found a few times. J is TRBJ2-7 and V is TRBV20-1, with D possibly being TRBD2 (5 bases). Germline values: CDR1 DFQATT, CDR2 SNEGSKA (reference sequence). CDR3 size: 13 residues. Written as DNA, the CDR3 is TGCAGCGCTCCCGGCGGGTCCTCCTACGAGCAGTACTTC. Amino acids: CSAPGGSSYEQYF.

The chain employs TRBV3-1 and TRBJ1-1, with D maybe TRBD1 (5 bases). CDR3 length: 12 amino acids. CDR1 LGHDT and CDR2 YNNKEL come from the germline V gene (reference sequence). V dropped 7 bases and J dropped 3 bases, with 9 bases sitting between them. The CDR3: CASNQGHTEAFF. The CDR3 DNA reads TGTGCCAGCAACCAGGGTCACACTGAAGCTTTCTTT.

This clonotype has at least ten counts. The chain uses TRBV29-1 and TRBJ2-3, with 7 bases matching TRBD2. Unmatched junction bases numbered 5, after V lost 6 bases and J lost 2 bases. The CDR3 sequence is 13 residues long. Germline CDR1 SQVTM, CDR2 ANQGSEA. The CDR3 DNA reads TGCAGCGTGAAAGGGACTATCACAGATACGCAGTATTTT. Its translation: CSVKGTITDTQYF.

As concerns this clonotype: Given a much more abundant clone one base away, this may be a read error. The CDR3 loop reads CSAPGQNNEQLF. The DNA of the CDR3 is TGCAGTGCCCCGGGACAGAACAATGAGCAGCTCTTC. V and J are TRBV20-1 and TRBJ2-1, with 7 bases identical to TRBD1. The germline gives CDR1 DFQATT, CDR2 SNEGSKA (reference sequence). CDR3 length: 12 amino acids.

Details on this clonotype: Its ends do not fully match the called genes, so a read error is possible. The J gene is TRBJ2-7, the V gene TRBV10-1, with D hard to call. The CDR3 spans 13 residues. CDR1 and CDR2 (germline): WNHNN, SYGVQD (reference sequence). CDR3 nucleotides: TGCGCCAGCAGTGAGGAGGCACTATCAATTGTTAAATTC. Protein: CASSEEALSIVKF.

This clonotype was observed many times. The chain links TRBV4-1 to TRBJ2-1, with D tentatively TRBD1 (6 bases). Germline V gene lookup returns CDR1 MGHRA and CDR2 YSYEKL. CDR3 length: 14 residues. Trimming pared 4 bases from V and 8 bases from J, leaving 15 bases between. This chain's CDR3 is CASSRERGIHEQFF. The CDR3 region has the DNA TGCGCCAGCAGCCGGGAAAGGGGGATCCATGAGCAGTTCTTC.

The table lists this clonotype with many counts. The chain carries TRBV20-1 and TRBJ1-2; 8 bases are a match to TRBD1. The CDR3 consists of 13 residues. CDR1 DFQATT and CDR2 SNEGSKA come from the germline V gene (reference sequence). The trim removed 6 bases at V and 4 bases at J, leaving 7 bases unmatched. CDR3 DNA: TGCAGTGCCCTTCCCACAGGGGGCTATGGCTACACCTTC. Translated, it gives CSALPTGGYGYTF.

This clonotype was observed a handful of times. This chain links TRBV11-2 with TRBJ1-1; 8 nucleotides agree with TRBD1. This CDR3 is 14 amino acids long. Germline CDR1 and CDR2: SGHAT and FQNNGV. The trim removed 5 bases at V and 4 bases at J, leaving 6 bases unmatched. The CDR3, as DNA: TGTGCCAGCAGCGCCAACAGGGGGTCCACTGAAGCTTTCTTT. It specifies CASSANRGSTEAFF.

This clonotype was found many times. V is TRBV5-4 and J is TRBJ2-6; 8 nucleotides agree with TRBD1. V lost 4 bases to trimming and J lost 2 bases; unmatched junction nucleotides: 5. Germline-derived CDR1 and CDR2 are SGHNT and YYREEE (reference sequence). The CDR3 is 16 amino acids. CDR3 DNA sequence: TGTGCCAGCAGCCTACGGACAGGGACTGGGGCCAACGTCCTGACTTTC. Its protein product is CASSLRTGTGANVLTF.

The DNA of the CDR3 is TGCGCCAGCAGCTTGGATGAGGGGCGCGGAGGCTACACCTTC. Its translation: CASSLDEGRGGYTF. The chain carries TRBV5-1 and TRBJ1-2, with a weak D call TRBD1 (5 bases). This CDR3 is built from 14 residues. The V and J ends lost 0 bases and 8 bases respectively, with 14 bases between them. Germline CDR1 is SGHRS and CDR2 is YFSETQ.

This clonotype was found many times. V is TRBV6-2 or TRBV6-3 and J is TRBJ2-7; no reliable D call. This CDR3 has 14 amino acids. Germline values: CDR1 MNHEY, CDR2 SVGEGT. The V end was cut by 7 bases, the J end by 3 bases, with 16 bases between. Written as DNA, the CDR3 is TGTGCCAGCACCCACCCCAACAAGAACTACGAGCAGTACTTC. Amino acid sequence: CASTHPNKNYEQYF.